The present T cell receptor (beta chain) was sequenced within a study of T cells in Graves' hyperthyroidism and ophthalmopathy. Amplification of TCR beta CDR3 regions was performed using RNA transcripts as template. The HTBI primer set drove a first-round RT-PCR of the TCR CDR3. MiXCR, applied by TCRdb to the multiplex PCR reads, yields one record per CDR3 protein. The data hold under 400,000 distinct CDR3 sequences, with 21% observed a single time. This clonotype occurred many times. Across 18 months, stable Graves' hyperthyroidism was marked by no progression to ophthalmopathy. The PBMCs had their origin in roughly 9.8 ml of fresh peripheral blood. Trimming at V came to 5 bases and at J to 13 bases, leaving 10 bases not matched to a gene. Germline V gene lookup returns CDR1 SGHAT and CDR2 FQNNGV. The CDR3 length is 12 residues.

The chain joins TRBV11-2 to TRBJ2-5; TRBD2 agrees at 7 bases. Specimen: blood. The sequence derives from a woman aged 45-65 years with Graves' hyperthyroidism. The CDR3: CASSAGTTSPYF. CDR3 sequence (DNA): TGTGCCAGCAGCGCCGGGACTACCTCCCCGTACTTC.